This entry describes one T cell receptor beta chain. Trimming removed 5 bases at V and 2 bases at J, with 11 bases between. Germline V gives CDR1 MNHEY, CDR2 SMNVEV (reference sequence). The CDR3 sequence is 14 residues long. CD8+ and CD4+ T cells circulating in blood were sequenced for TCR beta. Controls were healthy donors (matched for age and sex). Through negative isolation, CD4+ and CD8+ T cells were obtained, while TEMRA cells were enriched using FACS. The RNA input was about 0.45 to 1 ug, and it was reverse transcribed with random hexamers. Amplification of TCR beta CDR3 across 54 Vbeta and 13 Jbeta was performed with immunoSEQ multiplex PCR. One entry per CDR3 protein results from TCRdb running MiXCR on the immunoSEQ multiplex PCR reads. The table lists some 180,000 distinct CDR3 sequences, about 94% of them singletons, with over 0.08% in the top ten. This specimen comes from a study of CD8 T cells in Susac syndrome.

The receptor was isolated from a human donor in good health. The chain uses TRBV27 and TRBJ2-3; a possible D gene is TRBD1 (7 bases). The specimen was CD4+ T cells from PBMCs. This CDR3 reads CASSRQGLTDTQYF. The CDR3 region has the DNA TGTGCCAGCAGTAGACAGGGACTCACAGATACGCAGTATTTT.